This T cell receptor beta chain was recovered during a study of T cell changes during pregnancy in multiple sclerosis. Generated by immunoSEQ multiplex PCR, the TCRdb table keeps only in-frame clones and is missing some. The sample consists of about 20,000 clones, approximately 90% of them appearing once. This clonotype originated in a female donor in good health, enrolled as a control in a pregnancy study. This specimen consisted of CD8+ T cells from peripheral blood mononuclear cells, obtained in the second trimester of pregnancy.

The CDR3 is CASSEGQGFEKLFF. As DNA, the CDR3 is TGTGCCAGCAGTGAAGGACAGGGGTTTGAAAAACTGTTTTTT. The genes are TRBV6-1 and TRBJ1-4; 8 bases align to TRBD1. V was clipped by 1 base and J by 7 bases; unmatched bases: 2. The CDR3 contains 14 residues. Germline V gene lookup returns CDR1 MNHNS and CDR2 SASEGT.